This TCR beta chain was sequenced for a study of blood T cell repertoires in COVID-19. Overall study context: Donors in the United States, Italy and Spain gave samples during acute or convalescent COVID-19.

Repertoires were generated with immunoSEQ multiplex PCR, while TCRdb's copy carries only in-frame clones and drops some. The sample lists about 160,000 clones, over 70% occurring once. V trimming: 5 bases; J trimming: 9 bases; junction bases outside the gene matches: 10. The CDR3 spans 16 residues. Germline-derived CDR1 and CDR2 are SGHTA and FQGNSA. A few counts support this clone. The sequence derives from a woman at least 80 years old with active or convalescent COVID-19. This chain joins TRBV7-2 and TRBJ2-1, with 13 nucleotides matching TRBD2. The specimen was peripheral blood. The CDR3 region is CASSPRTSGGTIEQFF. In nucleotides, the CDR3 is TGTGCCAGCAGCCCAAGGACTAGCGGGGGCACTATTGAGCAGTTCTTC.